These T cell receptor beta chains were read from a single sample in a study of beta chain features in type 1 diabetes. Only in-frame clones appear in the TCRdb table, and some are missing; sequencing was by immunoSEQ multiplex PCR. The sample consists of fewer than 650,000 clones, roughly a sixth of them appearing once. The sequenced material came from naive CD4+ T cells from blood. Source of these receptors: a man aged 18 to 30 in good health. Both conserved end residues are part of each CDR3. D genes are given only for firm matches. Clone size is shown for a subset of rows, as once, few, many or a class of expanded clone.

TRBJ2-1,TRBV5-1,-,-,CASSLAGRMKGNEQFF,TGCGCCAGCAGCTTGGCCGGAAGGATGAAAGGGAATGAGCAGTTCTTC
TRBJ1-6,TRBV27,-,-,CASRGWGVSNSPLHF,TGTGCCAGCAGGGGATGGGGTGTGAGTAATTCACCCCTCCACTTT
TRBJ2-5,TRBV6-5,-,TRBD1,CASRRRGRGGETQYF,TGTGCCAGCAGGCGCAGGGGGCGAGGAGGAGAGACCCAGTACTTC
TRBJ2-6,TRBV7-3,-,-,CASSFYRASGANVLTF,TGTGCCAGCAGCTTCTACAGGGCTTCTGGGGCCAACGTCCTGACTTTC
TRBJ1-2,TRBV5-4,-,-,CASSRAAQWTNYGYTF,TGTGCCAGCAGCCGAGCGGCCCAGTGGACTAACTATGGCTACACCTTC
TRBJ2-5,TRBV28,-,-,CASSFMQGRETQYF,TGTGCCAGCAGTTTTATGCAGGGACGGGAGACCCAGTACTTC
TRBJ2-1,TRBV11-2,-,-,CASSSRGLASYNEQFF,TGTGCCAGCAGCTCACGGGGGTTAGCCTCCTACAATGAGCAGTTCTTC
TRBJ2-3,TRBV5-4,-,TRBD2,CASTDGRAGKDTQYF,TGTGCCAGCACAGACGGGAGGGCCGGGAAAGATACGCAGTATTTT
TRBJ1-4,TRBV10-3,-,-,CAISESGFGKLFF,TGTGCCATCAGTGAGTCGGGATTTGGAAAACTGTTTTTT
TRBJ2-7,TRBV23-1,-,-,CASSQSGLRSYEQYF,TGCGCCAGCAGTCAATCGGGGCTCAGGAGCTACGAGCAGTACTTC
TRBJ2-2,TRBV5-1,few,TRBD1,CASSLKIGGLNTGELFF,TGCGCCAGCAGCTTGAAGATAGGGGGCCTGAACACCGGGGAGCTGTTTTTT
TRBJ1-6,TRBV6-6,-,-,CASSYGTTYNSPLHF,TGTGCCAGCAGTTACGGGACAACCTATAATTCACCCCTCCACTTT
TRBJ1-2,TRBV7-9,few,-,CASSIGTIYGYTF,TGTGCCAGCAGCATCGGAACTATCTATGGCTACACCTTC
TRBJ1-5,TRBV23-1,few,-,CASTPPREIPSYSNQPQHF,TGCGCCAGCACCCCTCCCCGGGAGATCCCTAGTTATAGCAATCAGCCCCAGCATTTT
TRBJ1-1,TRBV29-1,-,-,CSVGGRMNTEAFF,TGCAGCGTGGGGGGACGGATGAACACTGAAGCTTTCTTT